These 5 T cell receptor beta chains were all obtained from the same sample, sequenced in a study of HIV-infected patients and healthy controls. cDNA was made from roughly 470 ng RNA using alpha and beta constant primers. Using multiplexing indices, alpha and beta chain libraries were generated apart by chain-specific third strand synthesis. Using its own MiXCR run on the 5' RACE reads, TCRdb lists one record per CDR3 protein. The repertoire holds thousands of distinct CDR3 sequences, with under 9.5% as singletons. The repertoire came from unfractionated whole blood and reflected all unsorted peripheral T cells. This specimen was blood, taken before antiretroviral therapy. The receptors derive from an adult with HIV infection.

This clonotype was detected many times. This chain joins TRBV19 and TRBJ2-1, with D unclear. Between the trimmed V and J ends, which lost 9 bases and 4 bases, there was a span of 4 bases. The CDR3 is 10 amino acids. From germline, CDR1 is LNHDA and CDR2 SQIVND (reference sequence). Here the CDR3 DNA reads TGTGCCAGCGGGTACAATGAGCAGTTCTTC. It specifies CASGYNEQFF.

In this sample, this clonotype is medium-sized. The chain is built from TRBV12-3 or TRBV12-4 and TRBJ2-4, with TRBD2 matching 8 bases. The CDR3 consists of 13 residues. J was trimmed by 9 bases and V by 5 bases; bases with no gene match: 6. CDR3 residues: CASSPDGGGIQYF. DNA of the CDR3: TGTGCCAGCAGTCCAGACGGGGGGGGCATTCAGTACTTC.

The chain carries TRBV9 and TRBJ1-2, with TRBD1 as a possible D gene (5 bases). The V end lost 3 bases, the J end lost 0 bases, and 9 bases lay between the germline ends. The CDR3 has 14 residues. CDR1 is SGDLS and CDR2 is YYNGEE in the germline V gene. Here the CDR3 reads CASSGDGSNYGYTF. The CDR3, as DNA: TGTGCCAGCAGCGGGGACGGATCTAACTATGGCTACACCTTC.

V and J are TRBV30 and TRBJ2-7; 9 nucleotides match TRBD2. The CDR3 sequence is 13 residues long. The trim removed 5 bases at V and 5 bases at J, leaving 7 bases unmatched. CDR1 is GTSNPN, CDR2 SVGIG, per germline (reference sequence). CDR3 sequence reads: CAWAPGLANEQYF. CDR3 bases: TGTGCCTGGGCCCCGGGACTAGCTAACGAGCAGTACTTC.

This clonotype came up once. The chain has TRBV5-5 and TRBJ2-1, with 7 bases fitting TRBD2. This CDR3 is built from 17 residues. The junction had 11 bases not matched to a gene; V was cut back by 3 bases and J by 2 bases. CDR1 SGHKS and CDR2 YYEKEE come from the germline V gene (reference sequence). CDR3 nucleotide sequence: TGTGCCAGCAGCTCAACCCTAAGCGGGATCGCCTACAATGAGCAGTTCTTC. Its translation: CASSSTLSGIAYNEQFF.